The T cell receptor beta chain under discussion was sequenced for a study of tumor-infiltrating lymphocytes in primary liver carcinoma. TCR beta cDNA came from about 500 ng total RNA, primed with a constant-region primer. What produced the TCR beta libraries was three nested multiplex PCR rounds using slightly modified ARM-PCR. MiXCR, applied by TCRdb to the multiplex PCR reads, yields one record per CDR3 protein. The repertoire includes around 54,000 distinct CDR3 sequences, about 73% of them detected once, and less than 30% sits in the top ten. Co-extraction of both nucleic acids (RNA and DNA) used roughly 20-33 mg of unsorted bulk tissue. No patient had received treatment, and all had chronic HBV infection. Sampling targeted five separate regions of each tumor, which included the tumor centre. Broader study findings: The study found only about 8-24% of top clones in all five tumor regions. Tumor-adjacent and tumor-blood pairs displayed less overlap than did pairs of tumor regions.

As for this clonotype: The antigen is not known. One base away lies a much larger clone, so this may be a sequencing read error.

This sequence was found in a man aged 35 to 55 with primary liver carcinoma and hepatitis B virus infection. The sample taken for sequencing was liver tumor tissue from sampling region 2. Documented subset: tumor region T2, inferior pole.

CDR3 DNA: TGTGCCAGCAGTTTGACAGCGGAAGTATTCACCGGGGAGCTGTTTTTT. Its translation is CASSLTAEVFTGELFF. This chain joins TRBV28 and TRBJ2-2; either TRBD1 or TRBD2 may fit D (5 bases each). V gave up 3 bases and J gave up 4 bases, with 15 bases separating them. Germline V gene data show CDR1 as MDHEN and CDR2 as SYDVKM. This CDR3 region has 16 residues.